A selection of T cell receptor beta chains follows, all from one sample in a study of T-cell reconstitution after alpha-beta-depleted transplantation in children. TCRdb processed the PCR reads anew with MiXCR; each CDR3 protein has one entry. The sample contains approximately 350,000 distinct CDR3 sequences, around 10% of which appear only once. This specimen was PBMCs from the stem cell graft donor, taken from the stem cell graft. The receptors were gathered from a human donor who donated a stem cell graft to a child with acute lymphoblastic leukemia. Each CDR3 is given with its conserved first and last residue. The D gene is left open where the match is weak. Some rows mark clone size as missing; the rest say once, few, many or name a class of expanded clone.

D gene | J gene | V gene | clone size | CDR3 DNA | CDR3 protein
- | TRBJ2-6 | TRBV4-1 | - | TGCGCCAGCAGCCAAGATTTGAATAGGGTGGTCTCTGGGGCCAACGTCCTGACTTTC | CASSQDLNRVVSGANVLTF
- | TRBJ1-6 | TRBV5-1 | few | TGCGCCAGCAGCTTGGGTACAGATAATTCACCCCTCCACTTT | CASSLGTDNSPLHF
- | TRBJ1-2 | TRBV20-1 | few | TGCAGTGCTAGACTACCAGGTCGAACAGCGAACTATGGCTACACCTTC | CSARLPGRTANYGYTF
- | TRBJ1-4 | TRBV18 | - | TGTGCCAGCTCACCTACCTATAATGAAAAACTGTTTTTT | CASSPTYNEKLFF
- | TRBJ1-4 | TRBV5-1 | few | TGCGCCAGCGCATCAGGGAGGGGGAATGAAAAACTGTTTTTT | CASASGRGNEKLFF
- | TRBJ1-4 | TRBV2 | - | TGTGCCAGCAGCCGACAGAGGGAAAAACTGTTTTTT | CASSRQREKLFF
- | TRBJ1-2 | TRBV9 | few | TGTGCCAGCAGCGTAGGGGGCCCTTTCTATGGCTACACCTTC | CASSVGGPFYGYTF
- | TRBJ2-2 | TRBV4-2 | - | TGTGCCAGCAGCCAGGAACCGATCATAGCTTCCGGGGAGCTGTTTTTT | CASSQEPIIASGELFF
- | TRBJ1-3 | TRBV4-3 | few | TGCGCCAGCAGCCAAGGCGTCAGGACCTCTGGAAACACCATATATTTT | CASSQGVRTSGNTIYF
- | TRBJ1-1 | TRBV5-1 | few | TGCGCCAGCAGCGACCCTGTGGGGATGAACACTGAAGCTTTCTTT | CASSDPVGMNTEAFF
- | TRBJ1-1 | TRBV6-6 | - | TGTGCCAGCTCCCTGAGGGAAGGGACTGAAGCTTTCTTT | CASSLREGTEAFF
TRBD2 | TRBJ2-1 | TRBV7-9 | - | TGTGCCAGCAGCTTACTTGCGGGAGCGCTCAATGAGCAGTTCTTC | CASSLLAGALNEQFF
TRBD2 | TRBJ2-1 | TRBV29-1 | many | TGCAGCGCTCGACTAGCGGGAGTAGGTGAGCAGTTCTTC | CSARLAGVGEQFF
- | TRBJ1-3 | TRBV7-2 | few | TGTGCCAGCAGCTTAGCGGTATACTCTGGAAACACCATATATTTT | CASSLAVYSGNTIYF
- | TRBJ2-7 | TRBV30 | - | TGTGCCTGGAGTGGGGGCACCTACTACGAGCAGTACTTC | CAWSGGTYYEQYF
- | TRBJ1-5 | TRBV20-1 | few | TGCAGTGCTAGGAATAGCAATCAGCCCCAGCATTTT | CSARNSNQPQHF
TRBD2 | TRBJ2-3 | TRBV7-9 | few | TGTGCCAGCAGCTTAGTAGCGGGAAAGGATACGCAGTATTTT | CASSLVAGKDTQYF
- | TRBJ2-3 | TRBV7-3 | - | TGTGCCAGCAGCCCTCGGGGGAGGGGGCAAGGGGCAGATACGCAGTATTTT | CASSPRGRGQGADTQYF
TRBD2 | TRBJ2-3 | TRBV5-1 | few | TGCGCCAGCAGTCTGGATGGGACTAGTAGAGATACGCAGTATTTT | CASSLDGTSRDTQYF
- | TRBJ2-2 | TRBV6-2/TRBV6-3 | many | TGTGCCAGCAGTTACACCAGTCTCTCCGGGGAGCTGTTTTTT | CASSYTSLSGELFF
- | TRBJ2-1 | TRBV10-3 | few | TGTGCCATCAGTGAGCTAAGACTAGCAGGGGCCGGGATTTACAATGAGCAGTTCTTC | CAISELRLAGAGIYNEQFF
- | TRBJ2-7 | TRBV5-5 | many | TGTGCCAGCAGCTTGGAGGCAGGGATCTCCTACGAGCAGTACTTC | CASSLEAGISYEQYF
- | TRBJ2-1 | TRBV4-3 | few | TGCGCCAGCAGCCAAGAAGGGTCCGCGGTCTCCTACAATGAGCAGTTCTTC | CASSQEGSAVSYNEQFF
TRBD2 | TRBJ2-7 | TRBV20-1 | few | TGCAGTGCTAGGAAGCCGAGCGGGGTCTCCTACGAGCAGTACTTC | CSARKPSGVSYEQYF
TRBD1 | TRBJ2-5 | TRBV5-1 | few | TGCGCCAGCAGCCCGGGGGACAGGTACCAAGAGACCCAGTACTTC | CASSPGDRYQETQYF
- | TRBJ2-2 | TRBV4-2 | - | TGTGCCAGCAATCGAGGGGAGGACACCGGGGAGCTGTTTTTT | CASNRGEDTGELFF
TRBD2 | TRBJ2-1 | TRBV12-3/TRBV12-4 | - | TGTGCCAGCACCGAGGACGGGAGGTGGGGGAATGAGCAGTTCTTC | CASTEDGRWGNEQFF
- | TRBJ2-3 | TRBV20-1 | many | TGCAGTGCCTTAAGACCGGCTTCTAGCACAGATACGCAGTATTTT | CSALRPASSTDTQYF
TRBD2 | TRBJ2-5 | TRBV3-1 | few | TGTGCCAGCAGCCAAAGGCGGGGTTTCGGACTAGCGGGGGAGACCCAGTACTTC | CASSQRRGFGLAGETQYF
TRBD2 | TRBJ2-3 | TRBV4-1 | many | TGCGCCAGCAGCCAAGATCCAGGACTAGCGAACACAGATACGCAGTATTTT | CASSQDPGLANTDTQYF
TRBD1 | TRBJ2-1 | TRBV3-1 | - | TGTGCCAGCTGTACCCGGGACAGGGGGCTGATTTTAGTTTACAATGAGCAGTTCTTC | CASCTRDRGLILVYNEQFF